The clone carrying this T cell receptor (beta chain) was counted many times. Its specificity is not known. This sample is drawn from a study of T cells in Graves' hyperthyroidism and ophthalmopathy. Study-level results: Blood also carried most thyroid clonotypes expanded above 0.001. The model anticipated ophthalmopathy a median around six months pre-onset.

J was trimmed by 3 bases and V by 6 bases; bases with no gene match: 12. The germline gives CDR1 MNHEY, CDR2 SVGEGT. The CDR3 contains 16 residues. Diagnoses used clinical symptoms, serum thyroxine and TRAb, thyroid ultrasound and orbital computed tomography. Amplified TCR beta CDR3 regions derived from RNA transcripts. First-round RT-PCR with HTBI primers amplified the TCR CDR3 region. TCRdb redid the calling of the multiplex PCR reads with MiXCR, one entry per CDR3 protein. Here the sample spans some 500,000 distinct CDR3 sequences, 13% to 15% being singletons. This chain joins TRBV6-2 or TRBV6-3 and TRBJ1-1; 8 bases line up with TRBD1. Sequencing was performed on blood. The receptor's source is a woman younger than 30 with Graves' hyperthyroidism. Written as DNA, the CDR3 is TGTGCCAGCAGGCCCCTTGGGACAGGAAGGGACACTGAAGCTTTCTTT. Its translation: CASRPLGTGRDTEAFF.